This entry describes one T cell receptor (beta chain). The sample comes from a study of blood T cell repertoires in COVID-19. Whole-study context: Acute and convalescent COVID-19 specimens originated in the United States, Italy and Spain.

Germline loops: CDR1 SEHNR, CDR2 FQNEAQ (reference sequence). This CDR3 contains 17 residues. The ends lost 4 bases at V and 5 bases at J; junction bases unmatched: 13. Data came from immunoSEQ multiplex PCR; TCRdb stores just in-frame clones and leaves some out. The repertoire has some 270,000 clones, 80% to 90% of them found once; the top ten carry over 3.5%. The chain employs TRBV7-9 and TRBJ2-2; 7 nucleotides match TRBD1. The source of this sequence is a woman aged 25 to 39 with acute COVID-19. The sample was PBMCs or T cells enriched from blood (not recorded which). The CDR3 nucleotides read TGTGCCAGCAGCTCCAAAGGTTCAGGGGGTGATACCGGGGAGCTGTTTTTT. Translation: CASSSKGSGGDTGELFF.